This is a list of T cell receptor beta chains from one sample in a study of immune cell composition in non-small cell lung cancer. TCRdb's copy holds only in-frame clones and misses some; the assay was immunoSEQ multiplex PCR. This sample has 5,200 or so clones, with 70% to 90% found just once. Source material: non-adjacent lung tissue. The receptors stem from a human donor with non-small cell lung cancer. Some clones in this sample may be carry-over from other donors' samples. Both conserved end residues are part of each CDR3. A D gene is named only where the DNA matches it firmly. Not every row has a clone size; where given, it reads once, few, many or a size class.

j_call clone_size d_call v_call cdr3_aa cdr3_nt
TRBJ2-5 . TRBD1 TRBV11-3 CASSRRQGVETQYF TGTGCCAGCAGCCGAAGACAGGGGGTGGAGACCCAGTACTTC
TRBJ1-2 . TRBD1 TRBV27 CASSFGQGSIGGYTF TGTGCCAGCAGTTTCGGACAGGGGTCGATTGGTGGCTACACCTTC
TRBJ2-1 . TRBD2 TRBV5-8 CASSEDATGGINEQFF TGTGCCAGCAGCGAGGACGCAACGGGGGGGATAAATGAGCAGTTCTTC
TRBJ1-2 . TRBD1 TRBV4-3 CASSQEYGTGGRYGYTF TGCGCCAGCAGCCAAGAATATGGGACAGGGGGACGCTATGGCTACACCTTC
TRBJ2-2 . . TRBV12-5 CASGRDFTGELFF TGTGCTAGTGGACGGGACTTCACCGGGGAGCTGTTTTTT
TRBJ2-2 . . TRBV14 CASSSYRDMNTGELFF TGTGCCAGCAGCTCTTACAGGGATATGAACACCGGGGAGCTGTTTTTT
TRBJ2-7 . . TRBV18 CASSTRGEQYF TGTGCCAGCTCTACCCGGGGGGAGCAGTACTTC
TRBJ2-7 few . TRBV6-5 CASSPTPLVSYEQYF TGTGCCAGCAGTCCCACCCCTCTAGTAAGCTACGAGCAGTACTTC
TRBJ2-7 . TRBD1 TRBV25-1 CASSVEQGAYEQYF TGTGCCAGCTCCGTGGAGCAGGGGGCTTACGAGCAGTACTTC
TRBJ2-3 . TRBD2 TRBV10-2 CASSVSGGTDTQYF TGCGCCAGCAGTGTCAGCGGGGGTACAGATACGCAGTATTTT
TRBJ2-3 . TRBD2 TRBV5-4 CASSSGLAGSTDTQYF TGTGCCAGCAGCTCCGGACTAGCGGGTAGCACAGATACGCAGTATTTT
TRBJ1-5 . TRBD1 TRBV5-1 CASSSGTGVGQPQHF TGCGCCAGCAGCTCCGGGACAGGGGTGGGACAGCCCCAGCATTTT
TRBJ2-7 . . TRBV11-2 CASRPATGTLEQYF TGTGCCAGCAGGCCCGCGACAGGCACCCTGGAGCAGTACTTC
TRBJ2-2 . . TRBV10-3 CAISGPKPTGENTGELFF TGTGCCATCAGTGGCCCCAAACCTACAGGAGAGAACACCGGGGAGCTGTTTTTT
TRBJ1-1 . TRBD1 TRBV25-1 CASKQGALGAFF TGTGCCAGTAAACAGGGGGCGCTGGGGGCTTTCTTT
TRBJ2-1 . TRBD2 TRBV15 CATSERLAGGVEQFF TGTGCCACCAGCGAACGACTAGCGGGGGGTGTTGAGCAGTTCTTC
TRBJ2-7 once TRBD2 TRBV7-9 CASSPLAGNSYEQYF TGTGCCAGCAGCCCACTAGCGGGGAACTCCTACGAGCAGTACTTC
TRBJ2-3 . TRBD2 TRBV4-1 CASSSSGRGDTQYF TGCGCCAGCAGTTCTAGCGGGAGGGGGGATACGCAGTATTTT
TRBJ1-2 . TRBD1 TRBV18 CASSPAGGSYGYTF TGTGCCAGCTCACCGGCAGGGGGCTCCTATGGCTACACCTTC
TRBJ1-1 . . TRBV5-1 CASSFAGSTEAFF TGCGCCAGCAGCTTTGCTGGGAGCACTGAAGCTTTCTTT